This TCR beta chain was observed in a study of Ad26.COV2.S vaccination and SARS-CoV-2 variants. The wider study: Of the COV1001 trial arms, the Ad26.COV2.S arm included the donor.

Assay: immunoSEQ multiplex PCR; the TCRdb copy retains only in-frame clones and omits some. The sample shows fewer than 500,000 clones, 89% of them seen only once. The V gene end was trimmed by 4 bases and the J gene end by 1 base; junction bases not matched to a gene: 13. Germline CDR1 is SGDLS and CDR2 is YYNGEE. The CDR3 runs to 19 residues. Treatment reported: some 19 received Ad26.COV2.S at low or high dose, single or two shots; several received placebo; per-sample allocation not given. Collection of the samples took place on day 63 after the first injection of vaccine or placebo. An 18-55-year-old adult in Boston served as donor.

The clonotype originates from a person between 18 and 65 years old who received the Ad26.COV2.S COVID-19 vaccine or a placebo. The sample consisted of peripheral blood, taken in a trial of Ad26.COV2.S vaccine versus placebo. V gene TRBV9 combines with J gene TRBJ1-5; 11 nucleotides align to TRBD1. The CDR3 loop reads CASSPPKGQGDYSNQPQHF. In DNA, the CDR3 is TGTGCCAGCAGCCCCCCTAAGGGACAGGGGGATTACAGCAATCAGCCCCAGCATTTT. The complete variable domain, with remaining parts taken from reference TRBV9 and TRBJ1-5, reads DSGVTQTPKHLITATGQRVTLRCSPRSGDLSVYWYQQSLDQGLQFLIQYYNGEERAKGNILERFSAQQFPDLHSELNLSSLELGDSALYFCASSPPKGQGDYSNQPQHFGDGTRLSIL.